Listed here are 6 T cell receptor beta chains from one sample, sequenced in a study of CXCR3-negative and CXCR3-positive naive CD8 T cells. UMI labels and 5' RACE were used to prepare the TRB cDNA libraries. TCRdb re-called the 5' RACE reads; every CDR3 protein appears as one record, without DNA. The sample table includes under 85,000 distinct CDR3 sequences. Sequences were obtained from naive CXCR3- CD8+ T cells from blood. Subset in this sample: CD45RO-CCR7+CD27+CD95- naive CD8+ T cells lacking CXCR3 (TNR3-). The receptors stem from a human donor in good health. Some clones in this sample may be carry-over from other donors' samples.

The gene calls are TRBV19 and TRBJ2-7. The germline V gene encodes CDR1 LNHDA and CDR2 SQIVND (reference sequence). The CDR3 is 13 amino acids. The CDR3 is CATSGDWSYEQYF. Drawing the rest from reference TRBV19 and TRBJ2-7, the complete variable domain is DGGITQSPKYLFRKEGQNVTLSCEQNLNHDAMYWYRQDPGQGLRLIYYSQIVNDFQKGDIAEGYSVSREKKESFPLTVTSAQKNPTAFYLCATSGDWSYEQYFGPGTRLTVT.

The chain carries TRBV5-1 and TRBJ2-5; the TCRdb call, TRBD2, lacks DNA for checking. CDR3 length: 14 residues. The V gene's germline CDR1 is SGHRS and CDR2 YFSETQ. CDR3: CASSLEGGGETQYF.

The chain has TRBV7-6 and TRBJ2-5; TCRdb designates TRBD1, a call that cannot be tested without DNA. The germline gives CDR1 SGHVS, CDR2 FNYEAQ. The CDR3 is made up of 17 amino acids. This CDR3 reads CASSGRTGGERQETQYF.

The chain couples TRBV9 to TRBJ2-5; the D call from TCRdb, TRBD2, cannot be confirmed without DNA. The germline gives CDR1 SGDLS, CDR2 YYNGEE. This CDR3 has 17 residues. The CDR3 here is CASSLHSSLMATETQYF.

The chain joins TRBV29-1 to TRBJ1-1; TCRdb gives TRBD1 as the D gene, but with no DNA this cannot be confirmed. From germline, CDR1 is SQVTM and CDR2 ANQGSEA. This CDR3 has 15 amino acids. The chain's CDR3 is CSVATGGYGNTEAFF.

V usage is TRBV5-1 and J usage is TRBJ2-7; TCRdb calls TRBD2, which cannot be checked without DNA. The CDR3 covers 16 residues. Per germline, CDR1 SGHRS and CDR2 YFSETQ. The CDR3 sequence is CASSLVASGSSYEQYF.